The 7 T cell receptor beta chains given below trace back to one sample, sequenced in a study of T cells in Graves' hyperthyroidism and ophthalmopathy. The source material, RNA transcripts, was used to amplify TCR beta CDR3 regions. Using the HTBI primer set, a first-round RT-PCR was run on the TCR CDR3. TCRdb re-called the multiplex PCR reads with MiXCR, one entry per CDR3 protein. The table lists under 650,000 distinct CDR3 sequences, 15% to 20% of them singletons. Sequencing was performed on blood. The source of these receptors is a woman between 25 and 40 years old with Graves' hyperthyroidism.

About this clonotype itself: One end of the junction does not line up with germline, which may come from a read error. The chain has TRBV5-1 and TRBJ2-1; TRBD2 agrees at 11 bases. The CDR3 loop spans 15 amino acids. The germline V gene has CDR1 SGHRS and CDR2 YFSETQ. The CDR3 spells CASSLTSGGYNEQLF. As DNA, the CDR3 is TGCGCCAGCAGCTTAACTAGCGGGGGCTACAATGAGCAGCTCTTC.

In its sample, this clonotype was seen many times. The chain combines TRBV7-2 with TRBJ2-7; a possible D gene is TRBD2 (6 bases). The ends were cut back, 5 bases at V and 3 bases at J, with 17 bases in the middle. Germline-derived CDR1 and CDR2 are SGHTA and FQGNSA. This CDR3 has 15 residues. CDR3 coding DNA: TGTGCCAGCAGCGTTGGTGGGACTCTTAACTACGAGCAGTACTTC. This translates into CASSVGGTLNYEQYF.

This chain connects TRBV28 to TRBJ2-2, with 9 nucleotides matching TRBD1. This CDR3 is 16 amino acids long. V lost 2 bases and J lost 3; bases outside the gene matches: 4. The germline V gene has CDR1 MDHEN and CDR2 SYDVKM. The CDR3 DNA reads as TGTGCCAGCAGTTTAAGTGGGACAGGGTACACCGGGGAGCTGTTTTTT. Translating gives CASSLSGTGYTGELFF.

This clonotype was picked up many times. V gene TRBV6-2 or TRBV6-3 combines with J gene TRBJ2-1; D may be TRBD2 (5 bases). Trimming took off 8 bases at V and 0 bases at J, with 17 bases between the two ends. Germline-derived CDR1 and CDR2 are MNHEY and SVGEGT. The CDR3 consists of 16 residues. CDR3 sequence reads: CASSTGRRSSYNEQFF. The CDR3 DNA reads TGTGCCAGCTCGACCGGGCGGAGGAGCTCCTACAATGAGCAGTTCTTC.

This clonotype was detected many times. V usage is TRBV6-1 and J usage is TRBJ1-1; TRBD1 might be the D (5 bases). Germline V gives CDR1 MNHNS, CDR2 SASEGT. The CDR3 sequence is 16 residues long. Trimming left V 6 bases short and J 1 base short, with 18 bases between. CDR3 amino acids: CASSFDYTTGNTEAFF. The CDR3 DNA is TGTGCCAGCAGCTTTGATTATACCACAGGGAACACTGAAGCTTTCTTT.

The V gene is TRBV7-2, the J gene TRBJ2-5; TRBD1 is a possible D gene (5 bases). This CDR3 region has 15 residues. The germline CDR1 and CDR2 sequences are SGHTA and FQGNSA. The V and J ends lost 1 base and 1 base respectively, with 10 bases between them. The chain's CDR3 is CASSLVIGVQETQYF. The DNA of the CDR3 is TGTGCCAGCAGCTTAGTAATAGGGGTCCAAGAGACCCAGTACTTC.

Comments on this clonotype: An end of the junction does not agree with germline; a read error may underlie this. The CDR3 nucleotides read TGTGCCAGCAGCTTAGACCGGGACAGACTCAGCACAGATACGCAGTGTTTT. Protein product: CASSLDRDRLSTDTQCF. The rearrangement joins TRBV7-2 to TRBJ2-3; TRBD1 aligns across 7 bases. Germline assignment: CDR1 SGHTA and CDR2 FQGNSA. This CDR3 has 17 amino acids.